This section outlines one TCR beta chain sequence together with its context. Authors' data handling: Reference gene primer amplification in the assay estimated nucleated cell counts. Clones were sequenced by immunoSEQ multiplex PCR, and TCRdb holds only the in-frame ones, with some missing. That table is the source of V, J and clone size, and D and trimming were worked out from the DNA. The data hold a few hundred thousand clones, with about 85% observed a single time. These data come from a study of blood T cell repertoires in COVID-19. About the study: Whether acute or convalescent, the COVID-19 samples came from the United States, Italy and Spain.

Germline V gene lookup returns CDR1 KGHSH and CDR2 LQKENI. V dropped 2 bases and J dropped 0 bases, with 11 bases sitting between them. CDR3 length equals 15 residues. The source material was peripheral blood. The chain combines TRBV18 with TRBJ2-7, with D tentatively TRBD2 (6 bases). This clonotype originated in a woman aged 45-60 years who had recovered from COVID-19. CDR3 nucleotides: TGTGCCAGCTCACCAGGGCTAGCGAACTCCTACGAGCAGTACTTC. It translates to CASSPGLANSYEQYF. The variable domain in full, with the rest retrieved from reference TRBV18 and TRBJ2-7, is NAGVMQNPRHLVRRRGQEARLRCSPMKGHSHVYWYRQLPEEGLKFMVYLQKENIIDESGMPKERFSAEFPKEGPSILRIQQVVRGDSAAYFCASSPGLANSYEQYFGPGTRLTVT.